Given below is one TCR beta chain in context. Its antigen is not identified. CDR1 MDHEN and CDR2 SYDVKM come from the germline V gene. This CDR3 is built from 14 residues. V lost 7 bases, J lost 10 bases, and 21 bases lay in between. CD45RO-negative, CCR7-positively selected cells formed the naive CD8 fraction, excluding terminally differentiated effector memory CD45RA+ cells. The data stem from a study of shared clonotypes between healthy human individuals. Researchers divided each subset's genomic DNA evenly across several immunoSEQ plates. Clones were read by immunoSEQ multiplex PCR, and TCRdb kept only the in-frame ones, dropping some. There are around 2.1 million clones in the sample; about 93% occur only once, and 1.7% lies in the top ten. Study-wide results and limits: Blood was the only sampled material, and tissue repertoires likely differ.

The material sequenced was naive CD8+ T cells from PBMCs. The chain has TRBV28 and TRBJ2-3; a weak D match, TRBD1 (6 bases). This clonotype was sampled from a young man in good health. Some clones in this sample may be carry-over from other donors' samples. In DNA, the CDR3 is TGTGCCAGCATAGGCCCCCAGGGGCGACGATCGCAGTATTTT. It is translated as CASIGPQGRRSQYF. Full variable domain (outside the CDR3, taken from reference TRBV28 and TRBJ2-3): DVKVTQSSRYLVKRTGEKVFLECVQDMDHENMFWYRQDPGLGLRLIYFSYDVKMKEKGDIPEGYSVSREKKERFSLILESASTNQTSMYLCASIGPQGRRSQYFGPGTRLTVL.